This TCR beta chain was captured in a study of blood T cell repertoires in COVID-19. TCRdb keeps only in-frame clones here, not all; method: immunoSEQ multiplex PCR. The profile shows over 65,000 clones, 75% to 90% of them singletons. CDR1 and CDR2 (germline): SGHNT, YENEEA. The CDR3 loop spans 13 amino acids. V was shortened by 0 bases and J by 5 bases, with 7 bases between the two germline ends. The receptor was derived from a human donor in a cohort sampled during active COVID-19. Source material: peripheral blood. This chain uses TRBV11-3 with TRBJ1-1; D remains unclear. The CDR3 here is CASSLEEDTEAFF. The CDR3 nucleotides read TGTGCCAGCAGCTTAGAGGAGGATACTGAAGCTTTCTTT.